The 18 T cell receptor beta chains given below trace back to one sample, sequenced in a study of OX40 agonist ivuxolimab in advanced cancers. Only in-frame clones appear in the TCRdb table, and some are missing; sequencing was by immunoSEQ multiplex PCR. In the table there are about 16,000 clones, less than 90% of which are singletons. The material sequenced was CD4+ or CD8+ T cells sorted from blood, taken in a trial of the OX40 agonist ivuxolimab. The source of these receptors is an adult with an advanced solid tumor such as melanoma, head and neck, liver or kidney cancer.

The CDR3 loop is CASRSGRSGELFF. In DNA form, the CDR3 reads TGTGCCAGCAGAAGCGGGAGATCCGGGGAGCTGTTTTTT. The chain carries TRBV5-4 and TRBJ2-2; 8 bases match TRBD2. Germline V gene sequence: CDR1 SGHNT, CDR2 YYREEE (reference sequence). The CDR3 has 13 amino acids. Losses at the gene ends were 5 bases for V and 6 bases for J; bases not matched to a gene: 3.

This sequence joins TRBV5-1 and TRBJ1-1, with D perhaps TRBD1 (5 bases). This CDR3 has 14 residues. V gave up 6 bases and J gave up 0 bases, with 12 bases separating them. Germline CDR1 is SGHRS and CDR2 is YFSETQ. The chain's CDR3 is CASTETDLNTEAFF. Written as DNA, the CDR3 is TGCGCCAGCACCGAGACAGACCTGAACACTGAAGCTTTCTTT.

The chain recombines TRBV28 with TRBJ1-6; D is unresolved. Germline V gene data show CDR1 as MDHEN and CDR2 as SYDVKM. The CDR3 loop spans 13 amino acids. Trimming took off 10 bases at V and 4 bases at J, with 11 bases between the two ends. In nucleotides, the CDR3 is TGTGCCACCATGGGGAGATATAATTCACCCCTCCACTTT. Its translation is CATMGRYNSPLHF.

V and J are TRBV18 and TRBJ2-7, with TRBD1 matching 8 bases. The germline CDR1 and CDR2 sequences are KGHSH and LQKENI. The CDR3 totals 15 residues. V dropped 5 bases and J dropped 3; count of bases not matched to a gene: 9. The CDR3 region has the DNA TGTGCCAGCTCAGCCCTCGGGACAGGATACTACGAGCAGTACTTC. It codes for CASSALGTGYYEQYF. Combining the CDR3 with reference TRBV18 and TRBJ2-7 gives the whole variable domain NAGVMQNPRHLVRRRGQEARLRCSPMKGHSHVYWYRQLPEEGLKFMVYLQKENIIDESGMPKERFSAEFPKEGPSILRIQQVVRGDSAAYFCASSALGTGYYEQYFGPGTRLTVT.

This chain connects TRBV10-3 to TRBJ2-1; 10 positions agree with TRBD2. Germline values: CDR1 ENHRY, CDR2 SYGVKD. V lost 0 bases, J lost 6 bases, and 5 bases stayed unmatched. The CDR3 has 16 residues. CDR3 region: CAISESQREGLNEQFF. The CDR3 DNA is TGTGCCATCAGTGAGTCCCAGCGGGAGGGCCTCAATGAGCAGTTCTTC.

Here the CDR3 DNA reads TGTGCCAGCAGCGTGGGACTAGCGGGCTTGGGCGCAGATACGCAGTATTTT. It specifies CASSVGLAGLGADTQYF. J is TRBJ2-3 and V is TRBV9; 12 bases match TRBD2. V lost 2 bases, J lost 4 bases, and 8 bases stayed unmatched. Germline CDR1 and CDR2: SGDLS and YYNGEE. The CDR3 length is 17 residues.

Comments on this clone: An end of the junction differs from the germline gene, which may be a read error. The rearrangement uses TRBV6-6 and TRBJ1-1; 11 positions match TRBD1. Germline assignment: CDR1 MNHNY and CDR2 SVGAGI (reference sequence). The CDR3 has 11 residues. The CDR3 sequence is CASTQGQGDLF. CDR3 nucleotide sequence: TGTGCCAGCACCCAGGGACAGGGGGACCTCTTT.

V usage is TRBV11-1 and J usage is TRBJ2-2; no definite D call. The CDR3 loop spans 13 amino acids. V was trimmed by 2 bases and J by 3 bases, leaving 4 bases between them. Germline V gives CDR1 SGHAT, CDR2 FQDESV (reference sequence). CDR3 amino acids: CASSLSDTGELFF. CDR3 sequence (DNA): TGTGCCAGCAGCTTATCCGACACCGGGGAGCTGTTTTTT.

This chain links TRBV11-2 with TRBJ1-1; TRBD1 aligns across 9 bases. V was clipped by 0 bases and J by 11 bases; unmatched bases: 7. The CDR3 has 14 residues. Germline V lookup: CDR1 SGHAT, CDR2 FQNNGV. In nucleotides, the CDR3 is TGTGCCAGCAGCTTAGAGGTACAGGGGGCGACGGCTTTCTTT. Encoded protein: CASSLEVQGATAFF.

The V gene is TRBV5-6, the J gene TRBJ1-2; perhaps TRBD1 as D (5 bases). The V gene lost 0 bases and the J gene lost 4 bases, with 13 bases spanning the gap. CDR3 size: 15 residues. Looked up from germline, CDR1 is SGHDT and CDR2 is YYEEEE. The chain's CDR3 is CASSLAGPYVYGYTF. In DNA form, the CDR3 reads TGTGCCAGCAGCTTGGCAGGGCCGTACGTCTATGGCTACACCTTC.

This clone has only one observation. The chain combines TRBV4-2 with TRBJ1-3, with D unclear. Germline assignment: CDR1 LGHNA and CDR2 YNFKEQ. Trimming shortened V by 0 bases and J by 5 bases, and 11 bases separated the two germline ends. The CDR3 consists of 15 residues. This CDR3 is CASSQDPIARNTIYF. DNA for the CDR3: TGTGCCAGCAGCCAAGATCCGATAGCAAGAAACACCATATATTTT.

V is TRBV19 and J is TRBJ2-3; the match to TRBD2 covers 9 bases. Germline V gives CDR1 LNHDA, CDR2 SQIVND (reference sequence). The V segment lost 6 bases and the J segment 1 base; nucleotides outside the gene matches: 14. The CDR3 is 18 amino acids. CDR3 in DNA: TGTGCCAGTAGCCAGACTAGCGGAATAAGGGGGCGCACAGATACGCAGTATTTT. Amino acid sequence: CASSQTSGIRGRTDTQYF.

The chain joins TRBV30 to TRBJ2-1; D gene unclear. Trimming removed 2 bases at V and 5 bases at J, with 7 bases between. Germline assignment: CDR1 GTSNPN and CDR2 SVGIG (reference sequence). The CDR3 runs to 12 residues. The CDR3 is CAWSIRDNEQFF. The CDR3 DNA is TGTGCCTGGAGTATCCGGGACAATGAGCAGTTCTTC.

CDR3 region: CASSNMGQPQHF. The CDR3, as DNA: TGTGCCAGCAGTAACATGGGTCAGCCCCAGCATTTT. This sequence joins TRBV28 and TRBJ1-5; D uncertain. This CDR3 is 12 amino acids long. Germline lookup yields CDR1 MDHEN and CDR2 SYDVKM. Deletions cut 5 bases from V and 6 bases from J, with 8 bases between. The full variable domain, its missing parts supplied by reference TRBV28 and TRBJ1-5, is DVKVTQSSRYLVKRTGEKVFLECVQDMDHENMFWYRQDPGLGLRLIYFSYDVKMKEKGDIPEGYSVSREKKERFSLILESASTNQTSMYLCASSNMGQPQHFGDGTRLSIL.

J is TRBJ1-5 and V is TRBV6-5, with D possibly matching TRBD1 (5 bases). This CDR3 is 14 amino acids long. Germline-derived CDR1 and CDR2 are MNHEY and SVGAGI. V was trimmed by 5 bases and J by 0 bases, leaving 8 bases between them. The DNA for the CDR3 is TGTGCCAGCAGTCCAGGGCATAGCAATCAGCCCCAGCATTTT. As protein: CASSPGHSNQPQHF.

The chain has TRBV29-1 and TRBJ2-5; D remains ambiguous. The CDR3 totals 11 residues. The ends were cut back, 6 bases at V and 5 bases at J, with 10 bases in the middle. Looked up from germline, CDR1 is SQVTM and CDR2 is ANQGSEA. The CDR3 sequence is CSVVADETQYF. Here the CDR3 DNA reads TGCAGCGTAGTGGCGGACGAGACCCAGTACTTC.

This clone was counted once. The CDR3 coding sequence is TGCGCCAGCAGCTTGGAGGGCGGGAGGGCTTACAATGAGCAGTTCTTC. Its protein is CASSLEGGRAYNEQFF. The chain is built from TRBV5-1 and TRBJ2-1; TRBD2 matches at 9 bases. The CDR3 contains 16 residues. V dropped 0 bases and J dropped 4; count of bases not matched to a gene: 5. From germline, CDR1 is SGHRS and CDR2 YFSETQ.

The chain carries TRBV11-3 and TRBJ1-3; TRBD1 matches at 7 bases. The V gene end was trimmed by 6 bases and the J gene end by 0 bases; junction bases not matched to a gene: 11. The CDR3 covers 17 residues. Germline V gives CDR1 SGHNT, CDR2 YENEEA. As DNA, the CDR3 is TGTGCCAGCAGTCCCAGGGGACAGTCGAGCTCTGGAAACACCATATATTTT. It specifies CASSPRGQSSSGNTIYF.